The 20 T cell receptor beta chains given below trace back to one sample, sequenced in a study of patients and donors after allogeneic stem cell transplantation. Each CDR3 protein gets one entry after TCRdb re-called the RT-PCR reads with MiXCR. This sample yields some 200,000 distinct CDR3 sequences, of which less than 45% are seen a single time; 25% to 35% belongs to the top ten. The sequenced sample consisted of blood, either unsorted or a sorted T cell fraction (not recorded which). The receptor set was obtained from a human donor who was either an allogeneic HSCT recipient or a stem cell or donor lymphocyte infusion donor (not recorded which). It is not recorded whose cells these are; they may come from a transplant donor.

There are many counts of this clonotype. The CDR3 nucleotides read TGTGCCAGCAGCCAGCGGGGGATCTATGGCTACACCTTC. Amino acids: CASSQRGIYGYTF. The rearrangement links TRBV3-1 to TRBJ1-2, with a weak D call TRBD1 (5 bases). Trimming stripped 3 bases from V and 4 bases from J, with 9 bases between. The CDR3 loop spans 13 amino acids. CDR1 LGHDT and CDR2 YNNKEL come from the germline V gene (reference sequence).

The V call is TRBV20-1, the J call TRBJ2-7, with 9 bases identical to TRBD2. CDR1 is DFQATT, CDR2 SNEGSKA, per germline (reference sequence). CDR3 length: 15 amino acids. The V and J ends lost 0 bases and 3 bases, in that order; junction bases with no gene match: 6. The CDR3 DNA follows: TGCAGTGCTAGAGATCGACTAGCGGATAACTACGAGCAGTACTTC. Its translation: CSARDRLADNYEQYF.

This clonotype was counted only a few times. The CDR3 coding sequence is TGTGCCAGCAGCTTGGCCGGGACAGTTAATGAAAAACTGTTTTTT. Its translation: CASSLAGTVNEKLFF. The chain employs TRBV7-9 and TRBJ1-4; TRBD1 aligns across 7 bases. With V trimmed by 3 bases and J by 4 bases, 5 bases remained unmatched. Germline loops: CDR1 SEHNR, CDR2 FQNEAQ (reference sequence). CDR3 size: 15 residues.

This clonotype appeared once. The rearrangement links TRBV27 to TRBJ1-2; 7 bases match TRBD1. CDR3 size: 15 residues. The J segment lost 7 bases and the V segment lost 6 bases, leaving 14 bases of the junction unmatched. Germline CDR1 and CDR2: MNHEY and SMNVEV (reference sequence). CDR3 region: CASSFQRRDRGGYTF. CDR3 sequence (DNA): TGTGCCAGCAGCTTCCAAAGACGGGACAGAGGTGGCTACACCTTC.

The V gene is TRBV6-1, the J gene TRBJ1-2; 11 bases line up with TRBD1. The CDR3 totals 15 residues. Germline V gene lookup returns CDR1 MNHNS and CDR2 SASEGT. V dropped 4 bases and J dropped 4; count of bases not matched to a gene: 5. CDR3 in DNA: TGTGCCAGCAGTGCGTGGACAGGGGGCGTCTATGGCTACACCTTC. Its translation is CASSAWTGGVYGYTF.

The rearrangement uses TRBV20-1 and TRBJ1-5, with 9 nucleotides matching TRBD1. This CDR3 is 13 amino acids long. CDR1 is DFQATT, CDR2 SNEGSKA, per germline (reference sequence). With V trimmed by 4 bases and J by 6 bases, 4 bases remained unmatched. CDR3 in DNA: TGCAGTGCTACCCAGACAGGGGGTCAGCCCCAGCATTTT. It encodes CSATQTGGQPQHF.

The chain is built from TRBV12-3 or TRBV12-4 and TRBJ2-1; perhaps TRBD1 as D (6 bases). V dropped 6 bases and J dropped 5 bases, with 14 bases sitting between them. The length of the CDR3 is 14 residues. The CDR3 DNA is TGTGCCAGCAGCCCGGGACATTCCGACAATGAGCAGTTCTTC. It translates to CASSPGHSDNEQFF.

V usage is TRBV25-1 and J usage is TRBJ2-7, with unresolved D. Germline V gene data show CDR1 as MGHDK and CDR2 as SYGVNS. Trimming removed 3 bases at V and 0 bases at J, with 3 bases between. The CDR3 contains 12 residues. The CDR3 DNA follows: TGTGCCAGCAGTGAGGTCTCCTACGAGCAGTACTTC. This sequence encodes CASSEVSYEQYF.

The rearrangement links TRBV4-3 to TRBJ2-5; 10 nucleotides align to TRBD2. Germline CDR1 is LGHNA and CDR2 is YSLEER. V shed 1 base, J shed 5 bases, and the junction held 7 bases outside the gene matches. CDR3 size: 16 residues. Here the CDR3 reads CASSQVGSGRSETQYF. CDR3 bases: TGCGCCAGCAGCCAAGTGGGTAGCGGGAGGTCGGAGACCCAGTACTTC.

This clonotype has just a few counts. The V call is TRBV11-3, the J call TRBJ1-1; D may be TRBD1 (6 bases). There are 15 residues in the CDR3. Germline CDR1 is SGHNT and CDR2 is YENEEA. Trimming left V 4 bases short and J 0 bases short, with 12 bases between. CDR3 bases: TGTGCCAGCAGCTACCGGGGGCGGTTGAACACTGAAGCTTTCTTT. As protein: CASSYRGRLNTEAFF.

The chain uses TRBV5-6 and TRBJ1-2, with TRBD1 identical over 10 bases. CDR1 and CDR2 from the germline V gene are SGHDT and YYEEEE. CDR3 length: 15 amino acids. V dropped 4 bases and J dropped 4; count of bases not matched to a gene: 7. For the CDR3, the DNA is TGTGCCAGCAGCCCGGGGACAGGGGTTGTCTATGGCTACACCTTC. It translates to CASSPGTGVVYGYTF.

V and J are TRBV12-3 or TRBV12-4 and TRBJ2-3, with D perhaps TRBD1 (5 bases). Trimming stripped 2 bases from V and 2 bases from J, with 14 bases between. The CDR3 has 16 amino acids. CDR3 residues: CASSLRGALNTDTQYF. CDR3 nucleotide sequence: TGTGCCAGCAGTTTACGTGGGGCGTTAAACACAGATACGCAGTATTTT.

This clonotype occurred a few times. The CDR3 coding sequence is TGCGCCAGCACACTCGCGGGGGGAGGGACCGGGGAGCTGTTTTTT. Protein: CASTLAGGGTGELFF. The chain uses TRBV4-3 and TRBJ2-2, with TRBD2 identical over 8 bases. The germline V gene has CDR1 LGHNA and CDR2 YSLEER. The CDR3 runs 15 residues. The V gene end was trimmed by 7 bases and the J gene end by 5 bases; junction bases not matched to a gene: 9.

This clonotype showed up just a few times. CDR3 sequence reads: CSARAGQEVYGYTF. The CDR3 nucleotides are TGCAGTGCTAGGGCTGGACAGGAGGTCTATGGCTACACCTTC. The chain couples TRBV20-1 to TRBJ1-2; 7 bases are shared with TRBD1. V lost 3 bases, J lost 4 bases, and 8 bases stayed unmatched. There are 14 residues in the CDR3. The germline V gene has CDR1 DFQATT and CDR2 SNEGSKA (reference sequence).

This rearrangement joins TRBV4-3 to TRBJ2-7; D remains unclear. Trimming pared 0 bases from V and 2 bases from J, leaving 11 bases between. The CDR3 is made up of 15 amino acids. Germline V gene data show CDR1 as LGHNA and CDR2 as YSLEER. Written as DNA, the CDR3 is TGCGCCAGCAGCCAAGATCGCGGTTTACCCTACGAGCAGTACTTC. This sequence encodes CASSQDRGLPYEQYF.

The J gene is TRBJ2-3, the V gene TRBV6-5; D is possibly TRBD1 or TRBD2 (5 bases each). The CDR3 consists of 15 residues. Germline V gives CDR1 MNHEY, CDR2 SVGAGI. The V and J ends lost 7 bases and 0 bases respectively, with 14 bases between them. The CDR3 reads CASIAGGASTDTQYF. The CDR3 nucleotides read TGTGCCAGCATTGCGGGTGGGGCTAGCACAGATACGCAGTATTTT.

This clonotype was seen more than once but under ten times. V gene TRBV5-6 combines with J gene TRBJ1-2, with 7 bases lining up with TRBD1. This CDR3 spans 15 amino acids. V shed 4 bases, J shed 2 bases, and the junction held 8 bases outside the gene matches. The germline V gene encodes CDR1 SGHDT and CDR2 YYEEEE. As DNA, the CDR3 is TGTGCCAGCAGCCCCGACAGGGATTTAAACTATGGCTACACCTTC. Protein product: CASSPDRDLNYGYTF.

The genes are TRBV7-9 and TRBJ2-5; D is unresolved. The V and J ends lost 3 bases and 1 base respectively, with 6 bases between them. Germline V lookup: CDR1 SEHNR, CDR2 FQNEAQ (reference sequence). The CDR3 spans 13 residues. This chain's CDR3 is CASSFRPQETQYF. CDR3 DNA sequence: TGTGCCAGCAGCTTCAGACCCCAAGAGACCCAGTACTTC.

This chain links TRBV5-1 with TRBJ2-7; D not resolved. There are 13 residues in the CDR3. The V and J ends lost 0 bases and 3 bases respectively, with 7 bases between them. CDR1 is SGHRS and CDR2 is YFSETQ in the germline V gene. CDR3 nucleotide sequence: TGCGCCAGCAGCTTGGTCGGGCACTACGAGCAGTACTTC. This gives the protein CASSLVGHYEQYF.

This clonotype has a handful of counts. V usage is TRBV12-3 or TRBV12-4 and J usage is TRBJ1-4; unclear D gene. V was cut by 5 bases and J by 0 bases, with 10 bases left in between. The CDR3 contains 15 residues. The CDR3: CASSPRGSTNEKLFF. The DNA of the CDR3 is TGTGCCAGCAGTCCCAGAGGCTCAACTAATGAAAAACTGTTTTTT.